The text below deals with one T cell receptor (beta chain). No antigen is known for it. There are no base qualities to consult, and no much larger clone falls within one base. Including cysteine and phenylalanine, the CDR3 has 13 amino acids. Only the CDR3 DNA stays, 39 bases, in frame from base 1. Trimming costs V 8 bases and J 0 bases, and their ends lie 10 bases apart. CDR1 and CDR2 (WNHNN, SYGVQD) derive from the germline V gene (reference sequence). TCRbeta CDR3 regions were amplified from genomic DNA using the immunoSEQ Assay, a bias-controlled multiplex PCR. Per the original workflow: Nucleated cell counts per sample were estimated from amplification of reference gene primers within the assay. To quantify the absolute abundance of each unique TCRbeta CDR3 rearrangement, sequence reads were collapsed and filtered. For each sample, productive Simpson clonality was calculated as the square root of Simpson's diversity index across productive rearrangements. Drawn from immuneACCESS, this table holds only the in-frame rearrangements with V and J called that TCRdb kept. Clones are partly lost; checked studies trace under half to an unresolved V gene and leave the rest unexplained. The D gene and trimming were derived from the DNA, and the V and J assignments and clone size from that table. The sample table contains fewer than 200,000 clones; only one count was recorded for approximately 84% of them. Jointly, the top ten make up more than 10% of the sample.

The entry originates in a study of blood T cell repertoires in COVID-19 (dated by TCRdb to 2018 to 2021). General notes on the study: Collaborator samples came from the United States, Italy and Spain and covered acute and convalescent phases of COVID-19. The material from the prospective study consisted of cDNA or gDNA derived from T cells, B-cell-depleted T cells, or PBMCs. Subjects who had been exposed to COVID-19, were actively infected with it, or had recovered from it provided the deeply sampled blood TCRbeta repertoires that made up the dataset. The repertoires were released in a freely available public database intended as a resource for research on the immune response to SARS-CoV-2. The samples were drawn from two sources: the first 160 participants of the ongoing ImmuneRACE study, and some 1,300 subjects contributed by 6 global collaborators. Nearly every sample came with metadata listing a de-identified subject ID, COVID-19 status, age in years and sex. HLA class I and class II types, where available, came from metadata supplied by the sample provider rather than from assay-based typing. General conclusions and limits of the study: Clinical and demographic metadata were provided uncurated, with the amount varying by source and participant.

Participants in the prospective study were enrolled through a virtual design, were aged about 18 to 100 years, and lived in 24 United States geographic areas. In the prospective study, cohorts were assigned on the basis of participant-reported clinical history obtained from a screening survey and a study questionnaire. ImmuneRACE Cohort 3 recovered participants were defined by two consecutive negative NP/OP PCR tests, healthcare professional clearance, or symptom resolution. In the prospective study, whole blood, serum and a nasopharyngeal or oropharyngeal swab were collected from each participant by mobile phlebotomists. Prospective study participants could optionally give additional blood draws and questionnaires over an approximately 2-month period. Blood samples from the prospective study were shipped frozen or at room temperature prior to DNA extraction.

The chain uses TRBV10-1 and TRBJ1-1, with a tentative D gene TRBD1 over 5 matching bases. Sequencing was carried out using PBMCs or T cells enriched from blood (not recorded which). This TCR derives from a man in his fifties or sixties who had recovered from COVID-19. The CDR3 region has the sequence CASRQLMNTEAFF. The nucleotide sequence reads TGCGCCAGCCGACAGCTTATGAACACTGAAGCTTTCTTT.